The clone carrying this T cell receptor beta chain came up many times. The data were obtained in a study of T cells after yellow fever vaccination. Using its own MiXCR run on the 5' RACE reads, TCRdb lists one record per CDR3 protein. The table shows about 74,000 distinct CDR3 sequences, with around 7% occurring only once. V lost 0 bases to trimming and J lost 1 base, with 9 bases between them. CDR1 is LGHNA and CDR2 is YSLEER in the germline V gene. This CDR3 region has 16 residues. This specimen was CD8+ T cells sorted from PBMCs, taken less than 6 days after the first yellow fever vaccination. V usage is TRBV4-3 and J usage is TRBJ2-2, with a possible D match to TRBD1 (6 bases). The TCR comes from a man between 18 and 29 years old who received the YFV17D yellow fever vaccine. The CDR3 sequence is CASSQDTGWNTGELFF. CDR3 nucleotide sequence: TGCGCCAGCAGCCAAGATACAGGGTGGAACACCGGGGAGCTGTTTTTT.